The 5 T cell receptor beta chains below come from one sample, sequenced in a study of T cell repertoires in cytomegalovirus infection. Via MiXCR, TCRdb re-called the reads, giving one row per CDR3 protein. This sample has about 230,000 distinct CDR3 sequences, with roughly 22% found just once. Sequences were obtained from CD8+ T cells from PBMCs. The receptors were sampled from a human donor in good health (CMV status not recorded). Some clones in this sample may be carry-over from other donors' samples.

This clonotype was observed a few times. The J gene is TRBJ2-7, the V gene TRBV12-3 or TRBV12-4, with TRBD2 as a possible D gene (6 bases). V dropped 5 bases and J dropped 3 bases, with 17 bases sitting between them. The CDR3 spans 15 residues. Here the CDR3 DNA reads TGTGCCAGCAGTCCAGTGGGGGGAAGGGGCTACGAGCAGTACTTC. Translation: CASSPVGGRGYEQYF.

This clonotype was seen ten or more times. The chain employs TRBV29-1 and TRBJ2-3, with D possibly matching TRBD2 (6 bases). Germline-derived CDR1 and CDR2 are SQVTM and ANQGSEA. Deletions cut 4 bases from V and 0 bases from J, with 11 bases between. The CDR3 covers 14 residues. CDR3 protein: CSVVGGLSTDTQYF. The CDR3 coding sequence is TGCAGCGTTGTTGGAGGGCTCAGCACAGATACGCAGTATTTT.

This chain links TRBV30 with TRBJ1-1, with D possibly TRBD1 on 5 matching bases. The CDR3 is made up of 14 amino acids. The germline V gene encodes CDR1 GTSNPN and CDR2 SVGIG (reference sequence). V lost 0 bases and J lost 0, with 8 bases in between. This chain's CDR3 is CAWSVMGVNTEAFF. CDR3 in DNA: TGTGCCTGGAGTGTAATGGGGGTGAACACTGAAGCTTTCTTT.

This clonotype was counted many times. The chain couples TRBV2 to TRBJ1-2; the D is unclear. V was clipped by 7 bases and J by 0 bases, with 9 bases between them. Germline V lookup: CDR1 SNHLY, CDR2 FYNNEI. The CDR3 is made up of 13 amino acids. CDR3: CASTDRTNYGYTF. CDR3 nucleotide sequence: TGTGCCAGCACCGACCGAACTAACTATGGCTACACCTTC.

This rearrangement joins TRBV7-9 to TRBJ2-5, with D hard to call. V dropped 1 base and J dropped 5 bases, with 17 bases sitting between them. The germline V gene encodes CDR1 SEHNR and CDR2 FQNEAQ (reference sequence). The CDR3 is made up of 16 amino acids. The CDR3 DNA sequence: TGTGCCAGCAGCTTAGGGTCAGGCTCCTTCGGGGAGACCCAGTACTTC. This codes for CASSLGSGSFGETQYF.